Below, 21 T cell receptor beta chains from the same sample are listed, as sequenced in a study of monozygotic twins with inflammatory bowel disease. TCRdb re-called the 5' RACE reads and shows each CDR3 protein once, DNA omitted. The table lists a few hundred thousand distinct CDR3 sequences. Source material: blood. Receptors were obtained from a human donor with ulcerative colitis or Crohn's disease, or a healthy co-twin of an affected twin (not recorded which).

The chain is built from TRBV24-1 and TRBJ2-7; TCRdb gives TRBD1 as the D gene, but with no DNA this cannot be confirmed. The CDR3 length is 14 residues. The germline gives CDR1 KGHDR, CDR2 SFDVKD. The CDR3 here is CATSDSDRNYEQYF.

The chain has TRBV5-1 and TRBJ2-5; TCRdb names TRBD2, which stays unverified in the absence of DNA. The CDR3 is made up of 14 amino acids. Germline values: CDR1 SGHRS, CDR2 YFSETQ. CDR3 sequence reads: CASSLGGAEETQYF.

The chain joins TRBV15 to TRBJ2-3; TCRdb reports TRBD1, a call that lacks DNA to check it against. CDR1 is LNHNV, CDR2 YYDKDF, per germline (reference sequence). The CDR3 loop spans 16 amino acids. The CDR3: CATSRELPGARGTQYF.

The V call is TRBV7-2, the J call TRBJ1-5. The CDR3 has 13 residues. CDR1 SGHTA and CDR2 FQGNSA come from the germline V gene. CDR3 in amino acids: CASSPQALQPQHF.

The chain joins TRBV6-5 to TRBJ1-2; TCRdb proposes TRBD1, but this gene call is untestable without DNA. The CDR3 spans 14 residues. Germline CDR1 and CDR2: MNHEY and SVGAGI. The CDR3 sequence is CASSYHQGSYGYTF.

This chain uses TRBV20-1 with TRBJ2-3; TCRdb designates TRBD2, a call that cannot be tested without DNA. This CDR3 has 15 residues. Germline V CDR1 and CDR2: DFQATT, SNEGSKA (reference sequence). The CDR3 sequence is CSASQPTSGTDTQYF.

V usage is TRBV27 and J usage is TRBJ2-7. The CDR3 covers 13 residues. Per the germline V gene, CDR1 is MNHEY and CDR2 is SMNVEV (reference sequence). The CDR3 sequence is CASRSRGSYEQYF.

The chain combines TRBV10-3 with TRBJ2-5. The CDR3 runs 14 residues. Germline-derived CDR1 and CDR2 are ENHRY and SYGVKD. This CDR3 is CAISESDNQETQYF.

The chain couples TRBV7-2 to TRBJ1-5; TCRdb reports TRBD1, a call that lacks DNA to check it against. CDR1 and CDR2 from the germline V gene are SGHTA and FQGNSA. The CDR3 contains 15 residues. The CDR3 sequence is CASSLGRAFNQPQHF.

The chain carries TRBV19 and TRBJ2-5; the D call from TCRdb, TRBD1, cannot be confirmed without DNA. The CDR3 spans 13 residues. CDR1 is LNHDA, CDR2 SQIVND, per germline (reference sequence). This CDR3 reads CASGEDSQETQYF.

The CDR3 protein is CSASVSARGGRYEQFF. The V call is TRBV20-1, the J call TRBJ2-1; the TCRdb D gene call, TRBD2, has no DNA to confirm it. The CDR3 consists of 16 residues. The germline V gene encodes CDR1 DFQATT and CDR2 SNEGSKA (reference sequence).

The rearrangement links TRBV5-1 to TRBJ2-2; the D call of TRBD1 rests on TCRdb alone, since no DNA is present to check it. This CDR3 has 18 amino acids. Germline V gene lookup returns CDR1 SGHRS and CDR2 YFSETQ. CDR3 residues: CASSLRRTGGANTGELFF.

The chain joins TRBV6-5 to TRBJ1-1. There are 14 residues in the CDR3. Germline CDR1 and CDR2: MNHEY and SVGAGI. CDR3 residues: CASSLTRYLTEAFF.

J is TRBJ2-3 and V is TRBV20-1; without DNA, the TCRdb call of TRBD2 cannot be checked. The CDR3 has 14 amino acids. From germline, CDR1 is DFQATT and CDR2 SNEGSKA (reference sequence). The CDR3 loop is CSARASGSKDTQYF.

The chain joins TRBV11-2 to TRBJ2-3; TCRdb's D gene call, TRBD1, goes unchecked for lack of DNA. The CDR3 extends over 15 amino acids. Per germline, CDR1 SGHAT and CDR2 FQNNGV. CDR3 region: CASSSNRGPTDTQYF.

J is TRBJ2-5 and V is TRBV12-3 or TRBV12-4; TCRdb picks TRBD2, but there is no DNA to check that call. This CDR3 spans 14 amino acids. The CDR3 loop reads CASSTLGGLETQYF.

The chain combines TRBV7-9 with TRBJ1-6. Germline CDR1 is SEHNR and CDR2 is FQNEAQ (reference sequence). This CDR3 comprises 14 residues. The CDR3 loop reads CASSLRAYNSPLHF.

This chain uses TRBV4-3 with TRBJ2-1; the D gene TCRdb calls, TRBD1, cannot be checked with no DNA. This CDR3 is built from 15 residues. Germline loops: CDR1 LGHNA, CDR2 YSLEER. CDR3: CASSQGTGGYNEQFF.

This chain uses TRBV5-4 with TRBJ2-6. The germline CDR1 and CDR2 sequences are SGHNT and YYREEE (reference sequence). The CDR3 spans 16 residues. The CDR3 reads CASKRSISSGANVLTF. The complete variable domain, with remaining parts taken from reference TRBV5-4 and TRBJ2-6, reads ETGVTQSPTHLIKTRGQQVTLRCSSQSGHNTVSWYQQALGQGPQFIFQYYREEENGRGNFPPRFSGLQFPNYSSELNVNALELDDSALYLCASKRSISSGANVLTFGAGSRLTVL.

V is TRBV7-9 and J is TRBJ2-1. The CDR3 is 14 amino acids. Germline loops: CDR1 SEHNR, CDR2 FQNEAQ (reference sequence). The CDR3 loop is CASSLVLLYNEQFF. Filled out from reference TRBV7-9 and TRBJ2-1, the complete variable domain reads DTGVSQNPRHKITKRGQNVTFRCDPISEHNRLYWYRQTLGQGPEFLTYFQNEAQLEKSRLLSDRFSAERPKGSFSTLEIQRTEQGDSAMYLCASSLVLLYNEQFFGPGTRLTVL.

CDR3 sequence: CSAMGGESYNEQFF. V is TRBV20-1 and J is TRBJ2-1; the TRBD1 assignment by TCRdb is unverifiable without DNA. Germline lookup yields CDR1 DFQATT and CDR2 SNEGSKA (reference sequence). CDR3 size: 14 residues.